This TCR beta chain was retrieved from a study of T cell responses to AZD1222 COVID-19 vaccine. Background on the study: Second doses at about 4 or about 12 weeks were pooled.

The CDR3 runs to 13 residues. The germline gives CDR1 LGHDT, CDR2 YNNKEL (reference sequence). V was clipped by 3 bases and J by 4 bases, with 7 bases between them. Profiling relied on immunoSEQ multiplex PCR, and the TCRdb table lists in-frame clones only, not all of them. The sample has roughly 49,000 clones, 60% to 85% seen once; the top ten hold roughly 6.6%. In regard to this clone: Its matching antigen is unknown.

Whole-study findings and limits: White British ancestry dominated among donors, who included more females, and clonal diversity was possibly underestimated. Only five to seven individuals given AZD1222 were seropositive at baseline. The peak T cell response came first, and repertoires were sampled only after it.

This rearrangement joins TRBV3-1 (or the pseudogene TRBV3-2) to TRBJ1-3; D is undetermined. The material was peripheral blood, obtained on day 0 of AZD1222 vaccination. The TCR comes from an adult in good health. Written as DNA, the CDR3 is TGTGCCAGCAGCCAGGCCAGCGGAAACACCATATATTTT. Translated, it gives CASSQASGNTIYF.